This T cell receptor beta chain was sequenced during a study of blood T cell repertoires in COVID-19 (dated by TCRdb to the early 2020s). For the study in its entirety: Collaborator samples came from the United States, Italy and Spain and covered acute and convalescent phases of COVID-19. The material from the prospective study consisted of cDNA or gDNA derived from T cells, B-cell-depleted T cells, or PBMCs. The dataset comprised deeply sampled blood TCRbeta repertoires from subjects exposed to, actively infected with, or recovered from COVID-19. The repertoires were released in a freely available public database intended as a resource for research on the immune response to SARS-CoV-2. Samples came from the ongoing ImmuneRACE study (first 160 participants) plus 1,254 subjects from 6 global collaborators. Nearly every sample came with metadata listing a de-identified subject ID, COVID-19 status, age in years and sex. Where available, HLA class I and class II types were taken from metadata supplied by the sample provider and were not determined by assay-based typing.

General conclusions and limits of the study: How much clinical and demographic metadata was included differed by source and by participant, and the metadata was provided uncurated.

In the prospective study, participants were roughly 18 to 100 years old, resided in under 30 geographic areas of the United States, and were enrolled through a virtual design. Cohort assignment in the prospective study relied on participant-reported clinical history from a screening survey and a study questionnaire. Recovered participants in ImmuneRACE Cohort 3 were defined by two consecutive negative NP/OP PCR tests, clearance by a healthcare professional, or resolution of symptoms. Each participant in the prospective study had whole blood, serum and a nasopharyngeal or oropharyngeal swab collected by mobile phlebotomists. Participants in the prospective study had the option to provide additional blood draws and questionnaires over a 2-month period. Prospective study blood samples were shipped either frozen or at room temperature before DNA extraction. On this clone itself: Its recognized antigen is unknown. No base qualities exist here, and no much larger clone lies one base off it.

TCRbeta CDR3 regions were amplified from genomic DNA using the immunoSEQ Assay, a bias-controlled multiplex PCR. Per the source publication's procedure: Nucleated cell counts per sample were estimated from amplification of reference gene primers within the assay. To quantify the absolute abundance of each unique TCRbeta CDR3 rearrangement, sequence reads were collapsed and filtered. Productive Simpson clonality was computed per sample as the square root of Simpson's diversity index over productive rearrangements. TCRdb took over this immuneACCESS table, retaining in-frame rearrangements with V and J assigned. Such tables are incomplete; in checked studies, under half of the missing clones stem from an unresolved V gene, and the remainder is unexplained. The V and J calls and the clone size are those of that table, but D and trimming were determined from the DNA. Across this sample there are about 190,000 clones, with approximately 84% seen only once. Approximately 3% of the sample comes from the top ten.

This sequence originates from a woman aged 25-40 years who had recovered from COVID-19. Source material: PBMCs or T cells enriched from blood (not recorded which).

The sequence in DNA is TGTGCCAGCAGTTACTCGACTAGCGGGAGGGGCGAGCAGTACTTC. Its coded protein is CASSYSTSGRGEQYF. The receptor chain draws on TRBV6-5 and TRBJ2-7; 14 bases in the junction line up with TRBD2. The V end gives up 0 bases and the J end 6 bases, leaving 1 base in the junction not matched to a gene. The germline V gene supplies CDR1 MNHEY and CDR2 SVGAGI. Its CDR3 holds 15 amino acids, cysteine through phenylalanine. CDR3 DNA only is kept here, 45 bases in frame from base 1.